This record concerns one T cell receptor (beta chain) sequence. The data were obtained in a study of blood T cell repertoires in COVID-19. Study as a whole: Samples representing acute and convalescent COVID-19 were sourced from the United States, Italy and Spain. PBMCs, B-cell-depleted T cells, or T cells provided the cDNA or gDNA that made up the material.

Authors' data handling: Amplification with reference gene primers provided the estimates of nucleated cell counts. Only in-frame clones appear in the TCRdb table, and some are missing; sequencing was by immunoSEQ multiplex PCR. D and trimming come from the DNA, and the V and J calls and clone size come from that table. The table records about 310,000 clones, 90% of them present only once. The Seattle patients, enrolled during active infection, were followed longitudinally. With 0 bases clipped from V and 0 bases from J, the junction kept 5 bases outside the gene matches. The CDR3 totals 18 residues. CDR1 is SGHTS, CDR2 YDEGEE, per germline.

This receptor was obtained from a woman aged 35 to 49 with COVID-19, enrolled during active disease. This rearrangement joins TRBV5-8 to TRBJ2-2, with 10 bases aligning to TRBD2. Sequencing was done on a sample of peripheral blood. This CDR3 is CASSLVRGLAANTGELFF. In DNA, the CDR3 is TGTGCCAGCAGCTTGGTAAGAGGACTAGCGGCGAACACCGGGGAGCTGTTTTTT.